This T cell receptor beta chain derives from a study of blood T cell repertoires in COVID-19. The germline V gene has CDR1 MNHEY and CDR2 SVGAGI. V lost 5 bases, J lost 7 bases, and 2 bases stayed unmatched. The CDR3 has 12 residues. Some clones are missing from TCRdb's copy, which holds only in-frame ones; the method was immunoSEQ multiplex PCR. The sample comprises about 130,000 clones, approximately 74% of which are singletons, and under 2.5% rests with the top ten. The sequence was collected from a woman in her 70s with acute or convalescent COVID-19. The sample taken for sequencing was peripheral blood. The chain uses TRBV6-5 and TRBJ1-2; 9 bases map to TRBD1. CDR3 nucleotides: TGTGCCAGCAGTACAGGGGGCGGTGGCTACACCTTC. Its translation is CASSTGGGGYTF.